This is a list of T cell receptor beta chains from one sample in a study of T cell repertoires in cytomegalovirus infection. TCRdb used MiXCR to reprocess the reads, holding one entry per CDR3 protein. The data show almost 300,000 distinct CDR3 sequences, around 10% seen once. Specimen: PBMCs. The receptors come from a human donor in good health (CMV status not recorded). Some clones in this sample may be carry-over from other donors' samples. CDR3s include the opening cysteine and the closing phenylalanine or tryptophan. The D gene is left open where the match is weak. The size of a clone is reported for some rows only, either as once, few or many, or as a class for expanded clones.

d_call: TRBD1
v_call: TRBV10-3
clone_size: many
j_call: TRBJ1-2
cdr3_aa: CAISDRDRGRNGYTF
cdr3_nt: TGTGCCATCAGTGATCGGGACAGGGGAAGGAATGGCTACACCTTC

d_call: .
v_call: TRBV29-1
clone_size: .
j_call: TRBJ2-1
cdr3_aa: CSVEGGGEQFF
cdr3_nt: TGCAGCGTTGAAGGCGGAGGTGAGCAGTTCTTC

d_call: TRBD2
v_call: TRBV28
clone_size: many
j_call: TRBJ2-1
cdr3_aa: CASSSPGRGGRNEQFF
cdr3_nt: TGTGCCAGCAGTTCCCCGGGACGGGGGGGCCGAAATGAGCAGTTCTTC

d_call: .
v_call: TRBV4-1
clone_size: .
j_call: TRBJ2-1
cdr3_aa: CASTVSVDLYNEQFF
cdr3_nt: TGCGCCAGCACCGTGTCAGTAGACCTCTACAATGAGCAGTTCTTC

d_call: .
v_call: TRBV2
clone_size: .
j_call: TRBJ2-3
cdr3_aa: CASKPTGPTDTQYF
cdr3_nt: TGTGCCAGCAAACCGACAGGACCCACAGATACGCAGTATTTT

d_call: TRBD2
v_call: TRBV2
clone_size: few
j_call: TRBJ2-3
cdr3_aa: CASSSGLEYLTDTQYF
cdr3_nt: TGTGCCAGCAGTTCGGGACTAGAATACTTAACAGATACGCAGTATTTT

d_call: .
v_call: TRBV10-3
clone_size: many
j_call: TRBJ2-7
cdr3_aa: CAISGGYEQYF
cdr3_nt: TGTGCCATCAGTGGAGGCTACGAGCAGTACTTC

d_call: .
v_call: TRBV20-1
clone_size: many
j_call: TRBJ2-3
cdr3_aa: CSARAASPTDTQYF
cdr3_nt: TGCAGTGCCAGAGCAGCGAGCCCCACAGATACGCAGTATTTT

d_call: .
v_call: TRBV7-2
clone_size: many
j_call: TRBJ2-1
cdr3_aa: CASILYNEQFF
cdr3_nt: TGTGCCAGCATCCTTTACAATGAGCAGTTCTTC

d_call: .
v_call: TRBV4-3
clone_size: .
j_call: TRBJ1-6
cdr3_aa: CASSPHRTPNSPLHF
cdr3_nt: TGCGCCAGCAGCCCCCATCGGACGCCTAATTCACCCCTCCACTTT

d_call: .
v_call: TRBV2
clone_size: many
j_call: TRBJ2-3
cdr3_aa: CASRATSGDTQYF
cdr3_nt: TGTGCCAGCAGGGCTACCTCCGGGGATACGCAGTATTTT

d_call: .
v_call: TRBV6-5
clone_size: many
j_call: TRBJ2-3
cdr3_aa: CASSYSSQPISTDTQYF
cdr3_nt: TGTGCCAGCAGTTACTCGAGTCAGCCGATTAGCACAGATACGCAGTATTTT

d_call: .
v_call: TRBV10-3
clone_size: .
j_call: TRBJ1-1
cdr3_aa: CAIRINTEAFF
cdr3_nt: TGTGCCATCAGGATCAACACTGAAGCTTTCTTT

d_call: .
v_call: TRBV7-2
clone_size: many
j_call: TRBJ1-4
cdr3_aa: CASSLARGEVDEKLFF
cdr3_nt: TGTGCCAGCAGCTTAGCCAGAGGGGAGGTTGATGAAAAACTGTTTTTT

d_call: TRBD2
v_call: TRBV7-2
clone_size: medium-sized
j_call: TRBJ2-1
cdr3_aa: CASSGTSGTLGNEQFF
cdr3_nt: TGTGCCAGCAGCGGGACTAGCGGGACGTTAGGGAATGAGCAGTTCTTC

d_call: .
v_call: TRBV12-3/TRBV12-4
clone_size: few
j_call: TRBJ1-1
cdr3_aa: CASLPGHLNTEAFF
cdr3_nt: TGTGCCAGTCTACCGGGACACCTAAACACTGAAGCTTTCTTT

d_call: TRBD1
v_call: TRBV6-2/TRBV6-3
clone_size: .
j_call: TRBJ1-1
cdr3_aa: CASSYSTRGTEAFF
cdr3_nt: TGTGCCAGCAGCTACTCTACCAGGGGGACTGAAGCTTTCTTT

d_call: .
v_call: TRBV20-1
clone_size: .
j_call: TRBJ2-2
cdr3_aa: CSARDKGLNTGELFF
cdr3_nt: TGCAGTGCTAGAGATAAAGGGCTGAACACCGGGGAGCTGTTTTTT

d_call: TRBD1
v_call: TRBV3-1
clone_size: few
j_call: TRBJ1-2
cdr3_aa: CASSHDRGPSANYGYTF
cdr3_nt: TGTGCCAGCAGCCACGACAGGGGGCCTTCCGCGAACTATGGCTACACCTTC

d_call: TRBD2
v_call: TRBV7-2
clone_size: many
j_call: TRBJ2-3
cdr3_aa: CASSQTSGGPTRADTQYF
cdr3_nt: TGTGCCAGCAGCCAGACTAGCGGGGGGCCCACTCGGGCAGATACGCAGTATTTT

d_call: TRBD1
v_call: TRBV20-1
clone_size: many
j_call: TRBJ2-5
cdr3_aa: CSAREDREETQYF
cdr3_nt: TGCAGTGCTAGAGAGGACAGGGAAGAGACCCAGTACTTC

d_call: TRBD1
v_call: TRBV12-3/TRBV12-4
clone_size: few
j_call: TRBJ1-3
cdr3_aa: CASRKGASGNTIYF
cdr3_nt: TGTGCCAGCAGAAAGGGGGCTTCTGGAAACACCATATATTTT

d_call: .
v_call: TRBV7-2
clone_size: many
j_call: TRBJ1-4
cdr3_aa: CASSTQGALTNEKLFF
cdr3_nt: TGTGCCAGCAGCACACAGGGTGCCTTAACTAATGAAAAACTGTTTTTT

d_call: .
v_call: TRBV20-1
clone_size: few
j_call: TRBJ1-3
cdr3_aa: CSAKGRGNTIYF
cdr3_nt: TGCAGTGCTAAGGGCCGTGGAAACACCATATATTTT

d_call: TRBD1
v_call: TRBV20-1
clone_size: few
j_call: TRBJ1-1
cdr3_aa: CSARVLQGANTEAFF
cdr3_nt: TGCAGTGCTAGAGTTCTCCAGGGGGCGAACACTGAAGCTTTCTTT

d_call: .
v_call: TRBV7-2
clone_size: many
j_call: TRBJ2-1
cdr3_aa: CASSSIPSSYNEQFF
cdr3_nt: TGTGCCAGCAGCTCCATCCCGAGCTCCTACAATGAGCAGTTCTTC

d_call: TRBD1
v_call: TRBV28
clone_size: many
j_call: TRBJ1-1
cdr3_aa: CASSLGQRNTEAFF
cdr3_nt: TGTGCCAGCAGTTTGGGACAGAGGAACACTGAAGCTTTCTTT

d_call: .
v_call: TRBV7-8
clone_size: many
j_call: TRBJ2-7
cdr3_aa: CASSPKTYTYEQYF
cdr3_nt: TGTGCCAGCAGCCCAAAGACCTATACCTACGAGCAGTACTTC

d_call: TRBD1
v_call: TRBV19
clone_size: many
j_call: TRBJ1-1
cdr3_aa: CASTLTGFFGTEAFF
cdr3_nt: TGTGCCAGTACCCTGACAGGGTTTTTTGGTACTGAAGCTTTCTTT

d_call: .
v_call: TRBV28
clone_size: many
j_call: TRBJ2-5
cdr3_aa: CASSLPHLVPQETQYF
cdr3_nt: TGTGCCAGCAGCCTCCCCCACCTTGTCCCACAAGAGACCCAGTACTTC

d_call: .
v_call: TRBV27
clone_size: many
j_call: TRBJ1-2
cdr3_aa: CASSLSGGINYGYTF
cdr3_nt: TGTGCCAGCAGTCTCTCCGGAGGGATTAACTATGGCTACACCTTC

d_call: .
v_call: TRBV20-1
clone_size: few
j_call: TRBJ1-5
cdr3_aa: CSAGIGTSNQPQHF
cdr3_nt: TGCAGTGCTGGAATTGGGACTAGCAATCAGCCCCAGCATTTT

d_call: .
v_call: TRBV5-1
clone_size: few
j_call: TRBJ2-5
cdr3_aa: CASRRVGVKIETQYF
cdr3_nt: TGCGCCAGCAGACGAGTGGGGGTGAAAATAGAGACCCAGTACTTC

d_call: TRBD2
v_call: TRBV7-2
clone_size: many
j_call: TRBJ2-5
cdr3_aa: CATSLRGAPPGETQYF
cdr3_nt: TGTGCCACCAGTTTGCGGGGGGCACCTCCAGGCGAGACCCAGTACTTC

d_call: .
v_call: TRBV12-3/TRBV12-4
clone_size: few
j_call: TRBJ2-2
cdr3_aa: CASMPGRSNTGELFF
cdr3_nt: TGTGCCAGCATGCCAGGCCGAAGTAACACCGGGGAGCTGTTTTTT

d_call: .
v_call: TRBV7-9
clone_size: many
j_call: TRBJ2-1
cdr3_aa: CASSLSNEQFF
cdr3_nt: TGTGCCAGCAGCTTAAGCAATGAGCAGTTCTTC

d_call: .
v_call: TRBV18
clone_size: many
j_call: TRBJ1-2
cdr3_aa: CASSPEENYGYTF
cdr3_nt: TGTGCCAGCTCACCGGAAGAGAACTATGGCTACACCTTC

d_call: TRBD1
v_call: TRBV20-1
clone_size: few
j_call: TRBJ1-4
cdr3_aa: CSARDSGTGWKLFF
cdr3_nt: TGCAGTGCTAGAGATTCAGGGACAGGATGGAAACTGTTTTTT

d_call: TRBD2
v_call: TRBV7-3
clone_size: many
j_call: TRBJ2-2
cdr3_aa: CASSLGLAGGNTGELFF
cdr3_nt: TGTGCCAGCAGCTTAGGACTAGCGGGGGGAAACACCGGGGAGCTGTTTTTT

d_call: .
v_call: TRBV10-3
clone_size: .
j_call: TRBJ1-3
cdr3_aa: CAILGENTIYF
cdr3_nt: TGTGCCATCCTGGGGGAAAACACCATATATTTT

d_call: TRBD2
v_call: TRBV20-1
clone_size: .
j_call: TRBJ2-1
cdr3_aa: CSAMKDSGGANEQFF
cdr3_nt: TGCAGTGCTATGAAGGATAGCGGGGGGGCCAATGAGCAGTTCTTC

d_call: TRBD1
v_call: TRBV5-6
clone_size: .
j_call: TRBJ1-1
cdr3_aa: CVSSLDRGRNTEAFF
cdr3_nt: TGTGTCAGCAGCTTGGACAGGGGACGGAACACTGAAGCTTTCTTT

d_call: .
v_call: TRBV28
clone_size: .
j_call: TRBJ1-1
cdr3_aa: CASSLTSLNTEAFF
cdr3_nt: TGTGCCAGCAGTTTAACATCTCTGAACACTGAAGCTTTCTTT